The clone carrying this T cell receptor (beta chain) was found once. Its specificity is unknown. The data were taken from a study of OX40 agonist ivuxolimab in advanced cancers. Looking at the study overall: The treatment was a fully human IgG2 OX40 agonist, ivuxolimab. One patient with hepatocellular carcinoma and two with cutaneous melanoma, three in all, had partial responses. A male proportion of 82.7% was recorded, with mean age approximately 64 years and range about 20 to 79.

The germline V gene has CDR1 SGDLS and CDR2 YYNGEE. This CDR3 contains 11 residues. Between the trimmed V and J ends, which lost 2 bases and 5 bases, there was a span of 2 bases. TCRdb's copy holds only in-frame clones and misses some; the assay was immunoSEQ multiplex PCR. The sample lists 40,000 to 45,000 clones, 70% to 90% seen once, with roughly 12% in the top ten. The study, taken as a whole, reports: Determination of antigen specificity was not performed for the expanded peripheral T cells.

The sequenced sample was CD4+ or CD8+ T cells sorted from blood, obtained in a trial of the OX40 agonist ivuxolimab. The receptor was derived from an adult with an advanced solid tumor such as melanoma, head and neck, liver or kidney cancer. This sequence joins TRBV9 and TRBJ2-1; D not resolved. This CDR3 is CASSVNNEQFF. CDR3 DNA: TGTGCCAGCAGCGTGAACAATGAGCAGTTCTTC.